This TCR beta chain was documented in a study of T cell responses to AZD1222 COVID-19 vaccine. The study, taken as a whole, reports: Two AZD1222 administrations were followed by greater Spike-specific TCR breadth and depth. Spike regions recognized by vaccine-associated CD4 TCRs spanned the protein, led by 160-218 and 743-854. Among the donors, most were white British and more were female, and clonal diversity was possibly underestimated.

V trimming: 5 bases; J trimming: 5 bases; junction bases outside the gene matches: 13. This CDR3 is 15 amino acids long. Germline CDR1 SGHRS, CDR2 YFSETQ. The data were produced by immunoSEQ multiplex PCR, yet TCRdb's version contains in-frame clones alone and is incomplete. The sample yields some 200,000 clones, 90% to 95% seen once. As for this clone: The antigen remains unidentified.

The specimen was peripheral blood, collected on day 0 of MenACWY control vaccination. The chain combines TRBV5-1 with TRBJ2-7; 7 positions agree with TRBD1. The origin of this receptor is an adult in good health. CDR3 sequence reads: CASRLRGDRVNEQYF. For the CDR3, the DNA is TGCGCCAGCAGGTTACGAGGAGACAGGGTCAACGAGCAGTACTTC.